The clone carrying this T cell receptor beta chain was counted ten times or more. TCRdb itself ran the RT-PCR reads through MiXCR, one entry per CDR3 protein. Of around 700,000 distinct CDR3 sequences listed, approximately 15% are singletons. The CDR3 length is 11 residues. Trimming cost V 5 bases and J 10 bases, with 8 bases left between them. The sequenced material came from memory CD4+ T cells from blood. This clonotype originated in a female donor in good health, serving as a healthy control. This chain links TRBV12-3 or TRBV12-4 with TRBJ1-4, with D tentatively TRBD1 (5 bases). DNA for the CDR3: TGTGCCAGCAGTCCCGGGGGAAAACTGTTTTTT. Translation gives CASSPGGKLFF.